This is a list of T cell receptor beta chains from one sample in a study of regulatory T cells in long-lasting Graves disease. In TCRdb, the reads were re-called with MiXCR into one record per CDR3 protein. The sample lists about 870 distinct CDR3 sequences, roughly 57% occurring once. Material: peripheral blood mononuclear cells (PBMCs), obtained with antithyroid drug treatment, in newly diagnosed or persistent Graves disease (not recorded which). Source of these receptors: a female donor with Graves disease. CDR3s include the opening cysteine and the closing phenylalanine or tryptophan. A D gene is named only where the DNA matches it firmly. Where a row states a size, it is once, few, many or the class of an expanded clone; other rows omit it.

len	v_gene	j_gene	abundance	d_gene	CDR3aa	CDR3nt
14	TRBV5-1	TRBJ2-7	NA	TRBD2	CASSPAQAGDEQYF	TGCGCCAGCAGCCCGGCACAGGCGGGAGACGAGCAGTACTTC
14	TRBV5-1	TRBJ2-3	NA	NA	CASSTGAGTDTQYF	TGCGCCAGCAGCACCGGAGCGGGCACAGATACGCAGTATTTT
13	TRBV12-3/TRBV12-4	TRBJ2-3	NA	NA	CASSLAGTDTQYF	TGTGCCAGCAGTTTAGCCGGAACAGATACGCAGTATTTT
16	TRBV27	TRBJ2-3	NA	NA	CASSPRVSGLRDTQYF	TGTGCCAGCAGTCCCCGGGTTAGCGGACTCCGGGATACGCAGTATTTT
15	TRBV29-1	TRBJ2-1	NA	NA	CSVDPTPWGSGEQFF	TGCAGCGTTGACCCCACCCCGTGGGGTAGCGGAGAGCAGTTCTTC
14	TRBV29-1	TRBJ2-3	few	NA	CSVGTGTFTDTQYF	TGCAGCGTTGGAACCGGGACCTTCACAGATACGCAGTATTTT
12	TRBV5-4	TRBJ2-3	few	NA	CASSKPTDTQYF	TGTGCCAGCAGCAAACCCACAGATACGCAGTATTTT
15	TRBV4-3	TRBJ2-1	few	NA	CASSLQGGSGNEQFF	TGCGCCAGCAGCCTTCAAGGGGGGTCGGGCAATGAGCAGTTCTTC
13	TRBV29-1	TRBJ2-3	NA	NA	CSVAQDLLDTQYF	TGCAGCGTTGCACAAGACCTTCTAGATACGCAGTATTTT
15	TRBV3-1	TRBJ1-2	NA	TRBD1	CASSLTGQGNYGYTF	TGTGCCAGCAGCCTGACGGGACAGGGCAACTATGGCTACACCTTC
13	TRBV30	TRBJ2-1	NA	TRBD2	CAWSVGLADEQFF	TGTGCCTGGAGTGTGGGACTAGCCGATGAGCAGTTCTTC
14	TRBV7-9	TRBJ2-5	NA	NA	CASSFSAGQETQYF	TGTGCCAGCAGCTTCTCAGCCGGCCAAGAGACCCAGTACTTC
12	TRBV2	TRBJ1-2	NA	NA	CASSQSPYGYTF	TGTGCCAGCAGTCAGTCCCCCTATGGCTACACCTTC
12	TRBV9	TRBJ1-6	few	NA	CASSASNSPLHF	TGTGCCAGCAGCGCAAGTAATTCACCCCTCCACTTT
14	TRBV29-1	TRBJ1-4	NA	NA	CSVEDRDNREKLFF	TGCAGCGTTGAAGATCGAGACAATAGGGAAAAACTGTTTTTT
12	TRBV27	TRBJ2-1	NA	NA	CASSFQNNEQFF	TGTGCCAGCAGTTTTCAGAACAATGAGCAGTTCTTC
14	TRBV5-4	TRBJ1-1	NA	NA	CASSGGHQNTEAFF	TGTGCCAGCAGCGGGGGACACCAGAACACTGAAGCTTTCTTT
15	TRBV27	TRBJ2-1	NA	NA	CASSLYGASYNEQFF	TGTGCCAGCAGTTTATACGGTGCCTCCTACAATGAGCAGTTCTTC